These 20 T cell receptor beta chains share one sample of origin, sequenced in a study of shared clonotypes between healthy human individuals. Using immunoSEQ multiplex PCR, the repertoire was profiled, and TCRdb retains in-frame clones only, with some absent. This repertoire shows about 960,000 clones, 76% found once; its top ten account for about 1.5%. Sample: memory CD4+ T cells sorted from blood. The subset was: CD45RA-negative fraction. The receptors were sampled from a man aged 18 to 29 in good health.

This clone was seen just once. Germline and junction disagree at one end, which may indicate a read error. This sequence joins TRBV29-1 and TRBJ1-2, with D possibly being TRBD1 (5 bases). Germline values: CDR1 SQVTM, CDR2 ANQGSEA. The CDR3 runs 13 residues. CDR3 coding DNA: TGCAGCGTTGAAGATCTGAGGGCGCAGGGCTACGTCTTC. Translating it yields CSVEDLRAQGYVF.

This clone was seen more than once but under ten times. The chain is built from TRBV18 and TRBJ2-1; TRBD2 matches at 8 bases. Germline trimming cut 0 bases from V and 4 bases from J; bases unmatched to any gene: 5. This CDR3 contains 16 residues. Germline V gene sequence: CDR1 KGHSH, CDR2 LQKENI. CDR3 in DNA: TGTGCCAGCTCACCACCGGGCGGGGGGTATTACAATGAGCAGTTCTTC. Its protein product is CASSPPGGGYYNEQFF. Full variable domain (rest looked up from reference TRBV18 and TRBJ2-1): NAGVMQNPRHLVRRRGQEARLRCSPMKGHSHVYWYRQLPEEGLKFMVYLQKENIIDESGMPKERFSAEFPKEGPSILRIQQVVRGDSAAYFCASSPPGGGYYNEQFFGPGTRLTVL.

The chain combines TRBV29-1 with TRBJ2-5, with 9 bases that match TRBD2. Germline values: CDR1 SQVTM, CDR2 ANQGSEA. V was pared by 5 bases and J by 5 bases, with 6 bases of the junction left unmatched. The CDR3 loop spans 13 amino acids. The CDR3 DNA sequence: TGCAGCGTTCGGCGGGGGGGCCCGGAGACCCAGTACTTC. It yields the protein CSVRRGGPETQYF.

This clone showed up just a few times. V and J are TRBV19 and TRBJ1-1; no reliable D call. V was clipped by 0 bases and J by 4 bases, with 12 bases between them. The V gene's germline CDR1 is LNHDA and CDR2 SQIVND (reference sequence). This CDR3 comprises 15 residues. The CDR3 sequence: CASSIEASMGTEAFF. CDR3 nucleotide sequence: TGTGCCAGTAGTATAGAAGCCTCGATGGGCACTGAAGCTTTCTTT.

The V gene is TRBV7-2, the J gene TRBJ1-5, with D hard to call. CDR1 is SGHTA and CDR2 is FQGNSA in the germline V gene. V lost 5 bases, J lost 3 bases, and 14 bases lay in between. The CDR3 is made up of 15 amino acids. CDR3 bases: TGTGCCAGCAGCGCAAATGCCGGGGTCAATCAGCCCCAGCATTTT. It codes for CASSANAGVNQPQHF. Variable domain in full (rest from reference TRBV7-2 and TRBJ1-5): GAGVSQSPSNKVTEKGKDVELRCDPISGHTALYWYRQSLGQGLEFLIYFQGNSAPDKSGLPSDRFSAERTGGSVSTLTIQRTQQEDSAVYLCASSANAGVNQPQHFGDGTRLSIL.

The chain recombines TRBV6-1 with TRBJ1-6; 7 bases line up with TRBD1. The junction had 9 bases not matched to a gene; V was cut back by 3 bases and J by 7 bases. The CDR3 consists of 16 residues. Looked up from germline, CDR1 is MNHNS and CDR2 is SASEGT. The CDR3 protein is CASSDRGGTWNSPLHF. CDR3 bases: TGTGCCAGCAGTGATAGAGGGGGCACGTGGAATTCACCCCTCCACTTT.

The chain combines TRBV7-8 with TRBJ2-2; D could derive from TRBD1 or TRBD2 (5 bases each). The CDR3 is 16 amino acids. Germline V gene sequence: CDR1 SGHVS, CDR2 FQNEAQ. V lost 2 bases, J lost 4 bases, and 14 bases lay in between. The CDR3 is CASSLRLQGPTGELFF. The CDR3 coding sequence is TGTGCCAGCAGCTTACGGTTGCAGGGACCCACCGGGGAGCTGTTTTTT.

The J gene is TRBJ2-7, the V gene TRBV25-1; unclear D gene. Germline CDR1 MGHDK, CDR2 SYGVNS. The V gene lost 5 bases and the J gene lost 3 bases, with 5 bases spanning the gap. The CDR3 loop spans 11 amino acids. The CDR3 spells CASSYIYEQYF. As DNA, the CDR3 is TGTGCCAGCAGTTATATCTACGAGCAGTACTTC.

This clone was found a few times. V gene TRBV18 combines with J gene TRBJ1-5; D remains unclear. V was cut by 5 bases and J by 3 bases, with 5 bases left in between. This CDR3 is 12 amino acids long. Germline values: CDR1 KGHSH, CDR2 LQKENI. In DNA, the CDR3 is TGTGCCAGCTCATCCCCCAATCAGCCCCAGCATTTT. Amino acid sequence: CASSSPNQPQHF.

The V and J genes are TRBV6-6 and TRBJ1-6; 11 bases fit TRBD1. The CDR3 consists of 13 residues. Germline V gives CDR1 MNHNY, CDR2 SVGAGI (reference sequence). J was trimmed by 9 bases and V by 6 bases; bases with no gene match: 1. CDR3 coding DNA: TGTGCCAGCAGGGACAGGGGGCCTTCACCCCTCCACTTT. This translates into CASRDRGPSPLHF.

This sequence joins TRBV13 and TRBJ2-7, with TRBD2 matching 9 bases. Trimming cost V 2 bases and J 6 bases; bases outside gene matches: 8. CDR3 length: 15 amino acids. Germline loops: CDR1 PRHDT, CDR2 FYEKMQ (reference sequence). For the CDR3, the DNA is TGTGCCAGCAGCTTAACCGGGACTAGCTCGGCCGAGCAGTACTTC. Amino acid sequence: CASSLTGTSSAEQYF.

The rearrangement uses TRBV11-1 and TRBJ2-3; possibly TRBD1 for D (6 bases). Germline V gives CDR1 SGHAT, CDR2 FQDESV (reference sequence). The CDR3 has 15 residues. The V gene lost 5 bases and the J gene lost 1 base, with 13 bases spanning the gap. CDR3 DNA sequence: TGTGCCAGCAGCCCTCGGACAGTCCGCACAGATACGCAGTATTTT. This codes for CASSPRTVRTDTQYF. Supplemented by reference TRBV11-1 and TRBJ2-3, the full variable domain reads EAEVAQSPRYKITEKSQAVAFWCDPISGHATLYWYRQILGQGPELLVQFQDESVVDDSQLPKDRFSAERLKGVDSTLKIQPAELGDSAMYLCASSPRTVRTDTQYFGPGTRLTVL.

J is TRBJ2-3 and V is TRBV2; 11 bases fit TRBD2. Trimming cost V 2 bases and J 3 bases; bases outside gene matches: 4. The CDR3 loop spans 16 amino acids. Germline V gene sequence: CDR1 SNHLY, CDR2 FYNNEI. For the CDR3, the DNA is TGTGCCAGCAGTGAACTTCGACTAGCGGGGACAGATACGCAGTATTTT. It codes for CASSELRLAGTDTQYF.

The genes are TRBV5-5 and TRBJ1-1; D gene unclear. The CDR3 extends over 14 amino acids. The V and J ends lost 5 bases and 2 bases respectively, with 13 bases between them. Germline CDR1 reads SGHKS; CDR2 reads YYEKEE (reference sequence). The CDR3 bases are TGTGCCAGCAGGATCGGGCTAGTTAACACTGAAGCTTTCTTT. Its translation is CASRIGLVNTEAFF.

This sequence joins TRBV13 and TRBJ2-7, with TRBD1 matching over 9 bases. Germline V gene data show CDR1 as PRHDT and CDR2 as FYEKMQ (reference sequence). This CDR3 has 16 amino acids. J lost 3 bases, V lost 0 bases, and 6 bases had no gene match. In DNA form, the CDR3 reads TGTGCCAGCAGCTTAGGCCAACGGACAGGGGTCTACGAGCAGTACTTC. It yields the protein CASSLGQRTGVYEQYF.

This clone was seen just once. The rearrangement uses TRBV30 and TRBJ1-1; no definite D call. CDR1 is GTSNPN, CDR2 SVGIG, per germline (reference sequence). The ends were cut back, 5 bases at V and 7 bases at J, with 14 bases in the middle. CDR3 length: 12 residues. The CDR3 protein is CAWFRKAREAFF. The CDR3 coding sequence is TGTGCCTGGTTTCGAAAGGCCCGTGAAGCTTTCTTT.

The table lists this clone with a count of one. The chain uses TRBV19 and TRBJ2-2, with 8 bases identical to TRBD1. The CDR3 has 15 amino acids. Unmatched junction bases numbered 3, after V lost 5 bases and J lost 1 base. Germline-derived CDR1 and CDR2 are LNHDA and SQIVND (reference sequence). The CDR3 DNA follows: TGTGCCAGTAGTCCAGGGACAGGGAACACCGGGGAGCTGTTTTTT. Translating gives CASSPGTGNTGELFF.

Details on this clone: This sample also contains other DNA sequences that code for the same CDR3. The chain recombines TRBV5-4 with TRBJ2-7; D may match TRBD1 or TRBD2 (6 bases each). CDR1 and CDR2 from the germline V gene are SGHNT and YYREEE (reference sequence). The CDR3 is 16 residues long. V lost 0 bases, J lost 1 base, and 14 bases lay in between. The CDR3 DNA follows: TGTGCCAGCAGCTTGGCCGCCGGGGGCGTATCCTACGAGCAGTACTTC. Encoded protein: CASSLAAGGVSYEQYF.

The chain combines TRBV18 with TRBJ2-3; 8 nucleotides agree with TRBD1. The V gene's germline CDR1 is KGHSH and CDR2 LQKENI. This CDR3 region has 14 residues. J lost 5 bases, V lost 3 bases, and 4 bases had no gene match. CDR3 protein: CASSPYGQGDTQYF. The CDR3 DNA is TGTGCCAGCTCACCCTATGGACAGGGAGATACGCAGTATTTT. Looking up the rest from reference TRBV18 and TRBJ2-3 gives the full variable domain: NAGVMQNPRHLVRRRGQEARLRCSPMKGHSHVYWYRQLPEEGLKFMVYLQKENIIDESGMPKERFSAEFPKEGPSILRIQQVVRGDSAAYFCASSPYGQGDTQYFGPGTRLTVL.

J is TRBJ2-1 and V is TRBV7-6; 7 bases align to TRBD2. Germline CDR1 SGHVS, CDR2 FNYEAQ. The CDR3 is 17 amino acids. The junction had 6 bases not matched to a gene; V was cut back by 1 base and J by 0 bases. CDR3 DNA: TGTGCCAGCAGCTTAGGACTAGCTCTGAGCTCCTACAATGAGCAGTTCTTC. As protein: CASSLGLALSSYNEQFF.